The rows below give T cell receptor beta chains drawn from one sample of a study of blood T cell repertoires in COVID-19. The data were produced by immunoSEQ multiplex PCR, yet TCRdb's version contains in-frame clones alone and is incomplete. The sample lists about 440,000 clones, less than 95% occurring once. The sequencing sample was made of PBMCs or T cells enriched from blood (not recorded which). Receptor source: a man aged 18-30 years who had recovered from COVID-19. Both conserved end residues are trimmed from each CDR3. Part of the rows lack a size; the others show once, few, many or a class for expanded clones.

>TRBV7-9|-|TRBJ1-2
ASSPWDSYNYGYT
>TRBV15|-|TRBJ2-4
ATSRGPTGLAGVDLAKNIQY
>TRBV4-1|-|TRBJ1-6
ASSQDIPPGSTTLH
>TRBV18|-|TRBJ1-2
ASSGGQRGT
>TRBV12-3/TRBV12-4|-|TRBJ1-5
ASTSQGNQPQH
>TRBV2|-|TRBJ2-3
ASSDFRQNTQY
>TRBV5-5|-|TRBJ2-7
ASSPRGTGSLSYEQY
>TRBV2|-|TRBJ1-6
ASRTGAGMNSPLH
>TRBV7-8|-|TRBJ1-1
ASSAQERTEAF
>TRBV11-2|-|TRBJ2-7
ASSLAPGAGGSYEQY
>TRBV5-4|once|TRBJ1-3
ASSYGQRSGNTIY
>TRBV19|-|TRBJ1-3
ASSRDIPSGNTIY
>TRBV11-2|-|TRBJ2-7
ASSLSVASYEQY
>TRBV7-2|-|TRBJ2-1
ASSYSGLAGYNEQF
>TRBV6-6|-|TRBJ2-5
ASSSRSQETQY
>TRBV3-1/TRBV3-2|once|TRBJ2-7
ASSHGLAGIYEQY
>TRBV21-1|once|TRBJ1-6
ASSKVSDRACSPLH
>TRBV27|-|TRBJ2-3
ASATDRLLSGGDTQY
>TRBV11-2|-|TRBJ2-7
ASSLGGRAYEQY
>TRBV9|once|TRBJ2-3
ASSEPSGGVTDTQY
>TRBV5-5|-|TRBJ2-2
ASSLAPMTGELF
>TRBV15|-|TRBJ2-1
ATSRDGSYNEQF
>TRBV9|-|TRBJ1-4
ASSGGTAEFSEKLF
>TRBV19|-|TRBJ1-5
ASIASGAPNKNQPQH
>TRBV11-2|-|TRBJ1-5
ASSATGGSNQPQH
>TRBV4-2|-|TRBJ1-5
ASRLIGQGLDQPQH
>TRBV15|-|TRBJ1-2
ATSRDQSEHYGYT
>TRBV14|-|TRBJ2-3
ASSQTTAGTSGSTDTQY
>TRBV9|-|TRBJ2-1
ASSIGLAVTNEQF
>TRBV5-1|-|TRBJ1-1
ASSLVGETEAF
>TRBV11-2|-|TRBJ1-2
ASSLIYGPIYGYT
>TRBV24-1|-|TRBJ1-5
ATSDFKSNQPQH
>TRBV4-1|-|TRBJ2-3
ASSPRQGDTQY
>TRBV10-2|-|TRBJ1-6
AISDRGGGNSPLH
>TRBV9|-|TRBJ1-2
ASSSRATGIYGYT
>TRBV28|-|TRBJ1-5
ASSRQQPQH
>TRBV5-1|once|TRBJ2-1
ASSYWAGEREF
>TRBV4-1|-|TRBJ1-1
ASSQGASLNTEAF
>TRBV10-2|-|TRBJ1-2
ASSESRGTNYGYT
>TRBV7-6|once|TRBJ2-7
ASSQALGLPPYEQY
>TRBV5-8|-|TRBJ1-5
ASKPVIVNQPQH
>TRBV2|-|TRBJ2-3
ASRPTSATDTQY
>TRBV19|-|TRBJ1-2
ASSIVDSPWGYT
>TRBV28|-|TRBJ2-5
ASSDRSYETQY
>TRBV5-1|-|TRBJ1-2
ASSVDRDSGYT
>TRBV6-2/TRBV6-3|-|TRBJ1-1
ASSYAPGRTEAF
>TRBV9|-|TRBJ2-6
ASSVRLAGFSGANVLT
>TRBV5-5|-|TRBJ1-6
ASSIGSGQYNSPLH
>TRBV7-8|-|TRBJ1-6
ASSPLLGTGNNSPLH
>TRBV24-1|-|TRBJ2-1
ATSDWGRGNEQF
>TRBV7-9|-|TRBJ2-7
ASSSGQGSSYEQY
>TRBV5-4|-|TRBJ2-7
ASSPGQAYSYEQY
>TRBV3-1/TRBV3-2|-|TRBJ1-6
ASSQDLVAYNSPLH
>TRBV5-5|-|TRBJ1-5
ASRSDSYSNQPQH